The rows below give T cell receptor beta chains drawn from one sample of a study of metastatic and nonmetastatic thyroid tumors. From the PCR reads, TCRdb re-called clones with MiXCR. The data show 20,000 or so clones, around a quarter seen once. Sequencing was done on a sample of blood. These receptors were collected from a female donor with papillary thyroid cancer or a benign thyroid nodule (not recorded which). Some clones in this sample may be carry-over from other donors' samples. CDR3s leave out the opening cysteine and the closing phenylalanine or tryptophan. Where a row states a size, it is once, few, many or the class of an expanded clone; other rows omit it.

size	V	J	CDR3
.	TRBV18	TRBJ2-7	ASSYGTGSYEQY
.	TRBV5-6	TRBJ1-5	ASSRGSNQPQH
.	TRBV11-2	TRBJ2-3	ASSPRPGGRVDTQY
many	TRBV9	TRBJ1-6	ASSVGGTGGSPLH
.	TRBV5-1	TRBJ1-5	ASSLAGSNQPQH
.	TRBV9	TRBJ2-7	ASSVEGLAGCWVEQY
.	TRBV29-1	TRBJ1-3	SVATQASGNTIY
medium-sized	TRBV6-1	TRBJ1-5	ASREGGSSQPQH
.	TRBV20-1	TRBJ2-3	SAREITSGISDTQY
many	TRBV20-1	TRBJ1-4	SAMGTVPEKLF
many	TRBV11-1	TRBJ2-1	ASSLGSGRDEQF
many	TRBV25-1	TRBJ2-2	ASSEFGAINTGELF
.	TRBV4-3	TRBJ1-2	ASSQGFAGGGGYT
.	TRBV28	TRBJ2-7	ASSLYINEQY
many	TRBV2	TRBJ1-5	ASSEAEPPGGQPQH
.	TRBV20-1	TRBJ2-2	SASVAGVGTGELF
many	TRBV3-1	TRBJ1-2	ASSRGRNPYGYT
many	TRBV11-2	TRBJ2-7	ASSLTGDSYEQY
.	TRBV20-1	TRBJ1-5	GARGDSAGDQPQH
medium-sized	TRBV11-2	TRBJ2-7	ASSQQESYEQY
.	TRBV20-1	TRBJ1-1	SARDGGQLMNTEAF
many	TRBV18	TRBJ1-6	ASSPSPPGGSSPLH
.	TRBV6-5	TRBJ2-5	ASSYSGLLETQY
.	TRBV7-9	TRBJ2-7	ASSYTYTSDEQY
many	TRBV4-2	TRBJ1-4	ASSQGQRNEKLF
many	TRBV2	TRBJ1-2	ASSDGGGGSGYT
.	TRBV19	TRBJ1-3	ASRDRPGNTIY
many	TRBV19	TRBJ2-3	ASAPGLASGTQY
.	TRBV12-3/TRBV12-4	TRBJ2-3	ASTIAWGITDTQY
many	TRBV6-1	TRBJ2-5	ASTQGETQY